This TCR beta chain is drawn from a study of shared clonotypes between healthy human individuals. Generated by immunoSEQ multiplex PCR, the TCRdb table keeps only in-frame clones and is missing some. The sample lists about 580,000 clones, roughly 98% occurring once. V lost 7 bases and J lost 4, with 14 bases in between. Germline V gene lookup returns CDR1 MNHEY and CDR2 SMNVEV (reference sequence). The CDR3 is 13 residues long. It was CD45RO-negative cells, positively selected for CCR7, that made up naive CD8 cells, with terminally differentiated effector memory CD45RA+ cells excluded. The TCR originated in a man in his thirties or forties in good health. The gene calls are TRBV27 and TRBJ2-7, with D unclear. The material sequenced was naive CD8+ T cells sorted from blood. The chain's CDR3 is CASTQRPSYEQYF. CDR3 nucleotide sequence: TGTGCCAGCACCCAACGCCCTAGTTACGAGCAGTACTTC.